A selection of T cell receptor beta chains follows, all from one sample in a study of CD4 T cells in relation to SARS-CoV-2 and coronaviruses. TCRdb's table, derived via immunoSEQ multiplex PCR, lists solely in-frame clones and lacks some. The sample has around 11,000 clones; around 70% are singletons. Which antigens these TCRs recognize remains unknown. What was sequenced was CD4+ T cells from PBMCs, cultured in vitro. The receptors shown here come from a human donor in good health. Both conserved end residues are part of each CDR3. D genes are given only for firm matches. The size of a clone is reported for some rows only, either as once, few or many, or as a class for expanded clones.

-	-	TRBV2	TRBJ1-1	TGTGCCAGCAGTGCCCAGCGGATGAACACTGAAGCTTTCTTT	CASSAQRMNTEAFF
TRBD1	-	TRBV12-3/TRBV12-4	TRBJ1-1	TGTGCCAGCAGCCCTAGCCCCAGGGGGGCTTTCTTT	CASSPSPRGAFF
-	-	TRBV2	TRBJ1-5	TGTGCCAGCAGTACCGGGACTAGCAATCAGCCCCAGCATTTT	CASSTGTSNQPQHF
TRBD2	-	TRBV19	TRBJ2-1	TGTGCCAGTAGTATGCGGACTAGCATTTACAATGAGCAGTTCTTC	CASSMRTSIYNEQFF
-	-	TRBV6-2/TRBV6-3	TRBJ1-1	TGTGCCAGCAGTTACGAGGGGCGGAACACTGAAGCTTTCTTT	CASSYEGRNTEAFF
-	once	TRBV7-2	TRBJ2-1	TGTGCCAGCAGCTTAGTAGGGGGTTGGTCCTACAATGAGCAGTTCTTC	CASSLVGGWSYNEQFF
-	-	TRBV9	TRBJ2-7	TGTGCCAGCAGCGACCGGGACTTGAGCGAGCAGTACTTC	CASSDRDLSEQYF
-	-	TRBV29-1	TRBJ1-2	TGCAGCGTTGCCCAGACAGGATTTCCTAAGGGGGGCTACACCTTC	CSVAQTGFPKGGYTF
TRBD1	-	TRBV4-2	TRBJ1-2	TGTGCCAGCAGCCCCGGGACAGCACTCACTAACTATGGCTACACCTTC	CASSPGTALTNYGYTF
-	-	TRBV6-5	TRBJ1-2	TGTGCCAGCAGTTCGACTAGTGGCTACACCTTC	CASSSTSGYTF
-	-	TRBV7-2	TRBJ2-7	TGTGCCAGCAGCGGGAGAGGGACCTACGAGCAGTACTTC	CASSGRGTYEQYF
-	-	TRBV7-2	TRBJ2-2	TGTGCCAGCGATCGGAGCGCCACCGGGGAGCTGTTTTTT	CASDRSATGELFF
TRBD2	-	TRBV6-5	TRBJ2-1	TGTGCCAGCAGTCCCAGGAGAAGCGGGAGTAATGAGCAGTTCTTC	CASSPRRSGSNEQFF
TRBD1	-	TRBV4-1	TRBJ1-2	TGCGCCAGCAGCCCATACGCAGGGGGCGCGGGCTACACCTTC	CASSPYAGGAGYTF
TRBD1	once	TRBV7-9	TRBJ1-1	TGTGCCAGCAGCTTTAGACAGGGAGAAACTGAAGCTTTCTTT	CASSFRQGETEAFF
TRBD1	-	TRBV2	TRBJ1-5	TGTGCCAGCAGGGAACAGGGGACTGGGCCCCAGCATTTT	CASREQGTGPQHF
-	-	TRBV12-3/TRBV12-4	TRBJ1-1	TGTGCCAGCAGCCTTTCTTCGGGGACTGAAGCTTTCTTT	CASSLSSGTEAFF
-	-	TRBV6-5	TRBJ2-3	TGTGCCAGCAGTTACTTTGGGACTAGCACAGATACGCAGTATTTT	CASSYFGTSTDTQYF
-	few	TRBV7-6	TRBJ2-6	TGTGCCAGCAGCTTAAGGCGGGGGCGCTCTGGGGCCAACGTCCTGACTTTC	CASSLRRGRSGANVLTF
-	-	TRBV6-5	TRBJ1-6	TGTGCCAGCGGGCGGTATAATTCACCCCTCCACTTT	CASGRYNSPLHF
-	-	TRBV14	TRBJ1-5	TGTGCCAGCAGCCAGACAGAAAATCAGCCCCAGCATTTT	CASSQTENQPQHF
-	-	TRBV7-2	TRBJ1-2	TGTGCCAGCAGTTACGGGGTTAACTATGGCTACACCTTC	CASSYGVNYGYTF
-	-	TRBV5-6	TRBJ1-3	TGTGCCAGCAGCTTGGTTATGTCCGCTAGGACTGGAAACACCATATATTTT	CASSLVMSARTGNTIYF
TRBD1	-	TRBV18	TRBJ2-7	TGTGCCAGCTCAAATCGACAGGGGGTCTACGAGCAGTACTTC	CASSNRQGVYEQYF
TRBD2	-	TRBV14	TRBJ2-7	TGTGCCAGCAGCCAAGGAGGAGCGGGACGGTCCTACGAGCAGTACTTC	CASSQGGAGRSYEQYF
-	-	TRBV7-3	TRBJ2-6	TGTGCCAGCAGCCCCGGAGGCCCCGGAGGGAGTCTCCTTCCTGGGGCCAACGTCCTGACTTTC	CASSPGGPGGSLLPGANVLTF
TRBD2	-	TRBV27	TRBJ2-1	TGTGCCAGCAGTCCCCCGCTAGCGGGGGGAACACTTTACAATGAGCAGTTCTTC	CASSPPLAGGTLYNEQFF
-	few	TRBV18	TRBJ1-2	TGTGCCAGCTCACCAAACGGGCAGGGTGGCTACACCTTC	CASSPNGQGGYTF
-	-	TRBV19	TRBJ1-6	TGTGCCAGTAGTACAGGCTATAATTCACCCCTCCACTTT	CASSTGYNSPLHF
TRBD2	-	TRBV19	TRBJ2-1	TGTGCCAGTAGTATAGAGGTAGCGGGAGGCAATGAGCAGTTCTTC	CASSIEVAGGNEQFF
TRBD2	-	TRBV18	TRBJ2-2	TGTGCCAGCTCACAGCGGGAGAGTAACGGCGGGGAGCTGTTTTTT	CASSQRESNGGELFF
TRBD2	once	TRBV7-2	TRBJ2-7	TGTGCCAGCAGCTTACTAGCGGGAGGGACCTACGAGCAGTACTTC	CASSLLAGGTYEQYF
-	few	TRBV6-1	TRBJ1-2	TGTGCCAGCAGTGAACGGGAGGGGAAAAGCTATGGCTACACCTTC	CASSEREGKSYGYTF
-	-	TRBV7-2	TRBJ2-3	TGTGCCAGCAGCTTTACCACTAGCACAGATACGCAGTATTTT	CASSFTTSTDTQYF
-	-	TRBV5-1	TRBJ2-7	TGCGCCAGCAGCTTGGCCGCGTCCGGAGCCTACGAGCAGTACTTC	CASSLAASGAYEQYF
TRBD2	-	TRBV4-1	TRBJ2-7	TGCGCCAGCAGTCCAGGCCTAGCGGGAGTTTCCTACGAGCAGTACTTC	CASSPGLAGVSYEQYF
-	-	TRBV29-1	TRBJ1-4	TGCAGCGTTGTTCTTAATGAAAAACTGTTTTTT	CSVVLNEKLFF
-	few	TRBV5-1	TRBJ2-7	TGCGCCAGCAGCGTCACTCGGAACGAGCAGTACTTC	CASSVTRNEQYF
TRBD2	few	TRBV28	TRBJ2-3	TGTGCTACCGCGGGGGGGGCTGGCACAGATACGCAGTATTTT	CATAGGAGTDTQYF
TRBD1	few	TRBV3-1/TRBV3-2	TRBJ2-6	TGTGCCAGCAGCCAAGGGGCCCCGGGACAGGTGCTCTCTGGGGCCAACGTCCTGACTTTC	CASSQGAPGQVLSGANVLTF
-	-	TRBV5-1	TRBJ2-3	TGCGCCAGCAGCGGGGAAGGGACGCCTCCCACAGATACGCAGTATTTT	CASSGEGTPPTDTQYF
-	-	TRBV10-3	TRBJ2-3	TGTGCCATCAGTGACGTAGATACGCAGTATTTT	CAISDVDTQYF
-	few	TRBV11-2	TRBJ1-1	TGTGCCAGCAGCTTAGCACAGGGTTACACTGAAGCTTTCTTT	CASSLAQGYTEAFF
-	-	TRBV10-1	TRBJ2-2	TGCGCCAGCAGTGATCTTCGGGTGGGCACCGGGGAGCTGTTTTTT	CASSDLRVGTGELFF
-	-	TRBV15	TRBJ2-7	TGTGCCACCAGCAGTCCCCCCAGGGACGAGCAGTACTTC	CATSSPPRDEQYF